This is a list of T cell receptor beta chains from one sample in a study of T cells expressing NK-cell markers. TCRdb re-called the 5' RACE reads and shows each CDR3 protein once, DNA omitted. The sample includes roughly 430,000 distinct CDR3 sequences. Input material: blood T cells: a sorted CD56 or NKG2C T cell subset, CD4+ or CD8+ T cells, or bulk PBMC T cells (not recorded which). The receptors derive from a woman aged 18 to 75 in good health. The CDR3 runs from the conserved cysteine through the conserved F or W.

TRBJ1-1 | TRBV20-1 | CSARVQNTEAFF
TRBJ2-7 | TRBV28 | CASSSPGTDLTYEQYF
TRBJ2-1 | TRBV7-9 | CASSPGLAGEAWQFF
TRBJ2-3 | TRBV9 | CASSLGGQGAFSTDTQYF
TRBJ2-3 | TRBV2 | CASRYRKTSVVTDTQYF
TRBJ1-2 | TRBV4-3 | CASSQDPAGAVYGYTF
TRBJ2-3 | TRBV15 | CATSRDGIAGLLDTQYF
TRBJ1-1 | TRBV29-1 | CSVEDHRRNTEAFF
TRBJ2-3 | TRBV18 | CASSPEGQGTTDTQYF
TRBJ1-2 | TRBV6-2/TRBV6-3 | CASRPTANYGYTF
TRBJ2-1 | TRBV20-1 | CSARDRADNEQFF